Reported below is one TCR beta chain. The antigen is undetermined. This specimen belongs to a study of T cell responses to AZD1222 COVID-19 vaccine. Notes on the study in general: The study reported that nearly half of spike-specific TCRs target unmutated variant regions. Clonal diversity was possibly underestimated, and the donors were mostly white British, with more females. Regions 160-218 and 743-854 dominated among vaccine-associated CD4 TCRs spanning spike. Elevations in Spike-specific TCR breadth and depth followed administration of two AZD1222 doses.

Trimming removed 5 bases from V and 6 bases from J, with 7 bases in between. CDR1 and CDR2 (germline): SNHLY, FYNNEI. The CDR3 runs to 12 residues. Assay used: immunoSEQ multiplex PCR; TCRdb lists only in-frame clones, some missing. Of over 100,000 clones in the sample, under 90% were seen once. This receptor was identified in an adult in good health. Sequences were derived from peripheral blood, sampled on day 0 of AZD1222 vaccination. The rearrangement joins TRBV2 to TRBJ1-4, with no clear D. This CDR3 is CASSTDDEKLFF. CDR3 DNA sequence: TGTGCCAGCAGTACCGACGATGAAAAACTGTTTTTT.